These 10 T cell receptor beta chains share one sample of origin, sequenced in a study of shared clonotypes between healthy human individuals. Profiling relied on immunoSEQ multiplex PCR, and the TCRdb table lists in-frame clones only, not all of them. Altogether about 510,000 clones are present, 60% to 80% being singletons, with the ten largest covering about an eighth. The sequenced material came from PBMCs. These receptors were obtained from a woman aged 40 to 49 in good health. Some clones in this sample may be carry-over from other donors' samples.

The chain links TRBV5-5 to TRBJ2-5, with 8 positions matching TRBD2. This CDR3 comprises 16 residues. Losses at the gene ends were 0 bases for V and 5 bases for J; bases not matched to a gene: 9. CDR1 and CDR2 from the germline V gene are SGHKS and YYEKEE (reference sequence). CDR3 in DNA: TGTGCCAGCAGCTTGGAAGTTAGCGGGGACCCGGAGACCCAGTACTTC. Its translation: CASSLEVSGDPETQYF.

This clone was detected once. The V call is TRBV9, the J call TRBJ2-2, with 14 bases identical to TRBD2. Germline V gene lookup returns CDR1 SGDLS and CDR2 YYNGEE. Trimming at V came to 3 bases and at J to 5 bases, leaving 12 bases not matched to a gene. The CDR3 totals 19 residues. CDR3 nucleotide sequence: TGTGCCAGCAGCGCCCCTCCCGGGACTAGCGGGAGAATGACCGGGGAGCTGTTTTTT. Its protein product is CASSAPPGTSGRMTGELFF.

This chain uses TRBV28 with TRBJ1-5; D unclear. Trimming cost V 3 bases and J 9 bases, with 12 bases left between them. This CDR3 has 13 residues. Germline CDR1 MDHEN, CDR2 SYDVKM. CDR3 sequence reads: CASSFPVVGPQHF. CDR3 bases: TGTGCCAGCAGTTTTCCAGTCGTTGGGCCCCAGCATTTT.

The rearrangement uses TRBV27 and TRBJ2-1, with 9 positions matching TRBD2. V lost 7 bases to trimming and J lost 8 bases; unmatched junction nucleotides: 9. Per the germline V gene, CDR1 is MNHEY and CDR2 is SMNVEV (reference sequence). The CDR3 length is 14 residues. The CDR3 nucleotides read TGTGCCAGCATGAGGGCGGGAGGGGTCGATGAGCAGTTCTTC. Translation: CASMRAGGVDEQFF.

This clone was counted a few times. Distinct nucleotide sequences in the sample also encode this CDR3. The rearrangement uses TRBV19 and TRBJ2-7; perhaps D is TRBD1 or TRBD2 (5 bases each). Germline CDR1 LNHDA, CDR2 SQIVND (reference sequence). The CDR3 has 13 residues. V was pared by 1 base and J by 2 bases, with 6 bases between. CDR3 in DNA: TGTGCCAGTAGTATAGGGGGGACCTACGAGCAGTACTTC. Translated: CASSIGGTYEQYF.

V and J are TRBV4-3 and TRBJ2-4; 9 bases fit TRBD1. Germline V CDR1 and CDR2: LGHNA, YSLEER. Trimming took 3 bases from V and 6 from J; bases not matched to a gene: 6. The CDR3 contains 15 residues. This chain's CDR3 is CASSQNRGRGNIQYF. CDR3 in DNA: TGCGCCAGCAGCCAGAACAGGGGGCGAGGAAACATTCAGTACTTC.

The V and J genes are TRBV4-2 and TRBJ2-2; 7 bases line up with TRBD2. The CDR3 has 15 residues. J lost 6 bases, V lost 6 bases, and 10 bases had no gene match. The germline gives CDR1 LGHNA, CDR2 YNFKEQ. CDR3 protein: CASSLGVSGAGELFF. The CDR3 DNA is TGTGCCAGCAGTCTGGGCGTGAGCGGGGCCGGGGAGCTGTTTTTT.

The rearrangement uses TRBV7-3 and TRBJ1-1, with no clear D. The ends were cut back, 2 bases at V and 4 bases at J, with 8 bases in the middle. Looked up from germline, CDR1 is SGHTA and CDR2 is FQGTGA. The CDR3 totals 13 residues. The CDR3 region has the DNA TGTGCCAGCAGCTTAGGGTCTGGCACTGAAGCTTTCTTT. Translating gives CASSLGSGTEAFF.

This clone occurred a few times. The V call is TRBV2, the J call TRBJ1-1; no clear D gene. V was pared by 5 bases and J by 1 base, with 8 bases between. The CDR3 is 13 amino acids. Germline CDR1 is SNHLY and CDR2 is FYNNEI. The CDR3 DNA is TGTGCCAGCAGTTCGGACGGGAACACTGAAGCTTTCTTT. Translation: CASSSDGNTEAFF.

This chain joins TRBV7-8 and TRBJ2-1, with D hard to call. V lost 5 bases, J lost 0 bases, and 8 bases lay in between. Per the germline V gene, CDR1 is SGHVS and CDR2 is FQNEAQ. CDR3 length: 14 residues. CDR3 in DNA: TGTGCCAGCAGCCCCTTTACCTCCTACAATGAGCAGTTCTTC. Encoded protein: CASSPFTSYNEQFF.